Described below is a single T cell receptor (beta chain) sequence and its context. The protocol was immunoSEQ multiplex PCR, while the TCRdb copy is restricted to in-frame clones and leaves out a portion. Of 200,000 or so clones listed, around 84% are singletons. This sample is drawn from a study of blood T cell repertoires in COVID-19. Across the study: Sources were T cells, B-cell-depleted T cells, or PBMCs; the material itself was cDNA or gDNA.

The germline CDR1 and CDR2 sequences are KGHDR and SFDVKD. Trimming cost V 5 bases and J 2 bases, with 9 bases left between them. This CDR3 has 14 amino acids. This chain uses TRBV24-1 with TRBJ1-5; no definite D call. The sample taken for sequencing was PBMCs or T cells enriched from blood (not recorded which). This clonotype originated in a woman between 40 and 55 years old with acute COVID-19. CDR3: CATSGGPGNQPQHF. CDR3 coding DNA: TGTGCCACCAGTGGAGGGCCCGGCAATCAGCCCCAGCATTTT.